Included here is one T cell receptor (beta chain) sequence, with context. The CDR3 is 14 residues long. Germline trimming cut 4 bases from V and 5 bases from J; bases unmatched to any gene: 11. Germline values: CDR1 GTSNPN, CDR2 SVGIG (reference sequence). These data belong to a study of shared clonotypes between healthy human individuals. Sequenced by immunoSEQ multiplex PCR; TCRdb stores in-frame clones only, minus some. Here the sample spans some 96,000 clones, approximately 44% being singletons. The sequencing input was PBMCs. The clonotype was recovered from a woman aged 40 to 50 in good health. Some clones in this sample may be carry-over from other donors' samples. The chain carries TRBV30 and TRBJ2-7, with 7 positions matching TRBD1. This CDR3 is CAWTLGDSADEQYF. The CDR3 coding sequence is TGTGCCTGGACCTTAGGGGACAGCGCCGACGAGCAGTACTTC.